This T cell receptor (beta chain) emerged from a study of cytomegalovirus exposure and HLA in healthy donors. The PCR had 60 Vbeta and 13 Jbeta primers. Some clones are missing from TCRdb's copy, which holds only in-frame ones; the method was immunoSEQ multiplex PCR. The sample holds fewer than 150,000 clones; 78% are singletons and the top ten take 5.5% to 7%. Germline V gene data show CDR1 as SEHNR and CDR2 as FQNEAQ (reference sequence). V trimming: 0 bases; J trimming: 6 bases; junction bases outside the gene matches: 6. The CDR3 loop spans 16 amino acids. About this clone itself: Its cognate antigen is unknown.

Regarding the study as a whole: More clonal expansion characterized HLA-associated TCR beta chains than equally common others in a later analysis. It was in a later analysis that TCR association rates were seen to vary by HLA locus, highest for DRB1 and lowest for HLA-C. A later analysis linked a missense variant in DCLRE1C to the trimming of TCR beta V and J genes.

The chain couples TRBV7-9 to TRBJ2-3; 10 positions match TRBD2. Specimen: PBMCs. This TCR derives from a woman aged 40 to 55 in good health and CMV-seropositive. The DNA for the CDR3 is TGTGCCAGCAGCTTAGCTACTAGCGGGAAGAAGGATACGCAGTATTTT. It specifies CASSLATSGKKDTQYF.